This T cell receptor (beta chain) stems from a study of identical twins (dated by TCRdb to the mid-2010s). General notes on the study: TCR alpha and beta repertoires from monozygotic twins, unrelated adults of various ages and cord blood were deep-sequenced to test whether fetal clonotypes persist. To rule out contamination, the twin experiments were replicated at different times with different library preparation protocols. What the work shows at the level of the full study, not this receptor alone: Fewer insertions were carried by abundant cord blood beta clonotypes; a weaker similar trend was observed in young adult naive repertoires, while no such trend was observed in memory repertoires. Invariant T cells such as MAIT and iNKT could partly confound zero-insertion analyses, although diverse VJ usage argued against such confounding for most clonotypes. Out-of-frame TCR alpha sharing in monozygotic twins was systematically underestimated by recombination models, whereas sharing between unrelated individuals was in agreement with the recombination models. Compared with coincidental sharing between unrelated individuals, out-of-frame TCR alpha sequences shared between twins showed an excess of sequences with low generation probability. Because the same donors could not be followed over many years, conclusions were based on cross-sectional statistical analysis. The excess sharing between twins in beta out-of-frame sequences was weaker because fewer shared sequences reduced the signal-to-noise ratio.

Every donor in the study was a healthy Caucasian. The study also sequenced three unrelated non-twin adults: a male aged 18 to 30, a male aged 50 to 59 and a female aged 50 to 59. Miltenyi CD45RO+ enrichment and human naive T-cell isolation kits were used to isolate memory (CD45RO+) and naive T cells from PBMC. Receptor amplification or capture employed 5' RACE. Sequencing relied on an Illumina HiSeq 2000. A universal primer binding site was introduced by template switching, and a unique molecular identifier was present in the final cDNA, enabling accurate counting of TCR cDNA molecules. Specific primers in the conserved constant-segment region were used to synthesize first-strand cDNA for the TCR alpha and beta chains. To control for contamination, every cDNA library was double barcoded, receiving both a SMART-Mk sample barcode and Illumina barcodes. TruSeq adapter sequences, together with Illumina sample barcodes, were added in two successive PCR steps. Sequencing of the TCR alpha and beta cDNA libraries was done on the Illumina HiSeq platform using custom primers. As for how the authors treated the data: Raw reads were processed with MiGEC to extract unique molecular identifiers, and MiXCR was used to determine CDR3 positions. For each individual, recombination models were inferred using an EM algorithm with the repgenHMM and IGoR tools. Shared clonotype analysis was performed with the tcR package in R, normalizing sharing by the product of cloneset sizes. To study raw recombination free of thymic and clonal selection effects, out-of-frame nonproductive sequences were analyzed. In-frame beta chains were kept once TCRdb had trimmed the public reads at Q25 with fastp and called clones with MiXCR. Every distinct CDR3 protein forms one entry, paired with its most common genes and DNA. The V and J calls were not made by the authors but by TCRdb's processing. The sample table contains about 700,000 distinct CDR3 sequences; only one count was recorded for 6% to 6.5% of them. The ten largest make up 1.5% to 2% of the sample.

Remarks on this clonotype: This receptor's antigen is unknown. No much larger clone exists at a distance of one base, and base qualities are not known.

The CDR3 sequence holds 12 residues, the cysteine and phenylalanine included. Only the CDR3 portion is preserved as DNA: 36 bases, with reading frame beginning at the first base. The germline V gene supplies CDR1 MNHEY and CDR2 SVGEGT. The trim is 7 bases for V and 5 bases for J, with a gap of 11 bases between the germline ends. This receptor was identified in a man younger than 35 in good health. The rearrangement joined TRBV6-2 or TRBV6-3 to TRBJ2-5, with the D gene uncertain. Sequencing was done on a sample of naive T cells sorted from blood. The cell subset or site label on this specimen signifies: cells isolated with a human naive T-cell isolation kit. The nucleotide sequence is TGTGCCAGCACCAAACCCAGGGAGACCCAGTACTTC. This is translated as CASTKPRETQYF.